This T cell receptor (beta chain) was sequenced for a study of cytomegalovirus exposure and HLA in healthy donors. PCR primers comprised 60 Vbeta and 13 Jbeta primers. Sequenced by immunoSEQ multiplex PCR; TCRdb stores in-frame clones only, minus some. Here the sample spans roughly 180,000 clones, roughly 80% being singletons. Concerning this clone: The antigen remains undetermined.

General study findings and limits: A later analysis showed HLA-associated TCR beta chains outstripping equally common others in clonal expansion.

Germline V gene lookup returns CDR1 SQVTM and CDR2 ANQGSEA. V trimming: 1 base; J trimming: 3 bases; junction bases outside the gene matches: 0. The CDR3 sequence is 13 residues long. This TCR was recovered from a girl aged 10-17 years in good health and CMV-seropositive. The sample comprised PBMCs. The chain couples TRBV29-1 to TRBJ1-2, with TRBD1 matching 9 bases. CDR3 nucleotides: TGCAGCGTTGAAGGGGACAGGGACTATGGCTACACCTTC. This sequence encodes CSVEGDRDYGYTF.